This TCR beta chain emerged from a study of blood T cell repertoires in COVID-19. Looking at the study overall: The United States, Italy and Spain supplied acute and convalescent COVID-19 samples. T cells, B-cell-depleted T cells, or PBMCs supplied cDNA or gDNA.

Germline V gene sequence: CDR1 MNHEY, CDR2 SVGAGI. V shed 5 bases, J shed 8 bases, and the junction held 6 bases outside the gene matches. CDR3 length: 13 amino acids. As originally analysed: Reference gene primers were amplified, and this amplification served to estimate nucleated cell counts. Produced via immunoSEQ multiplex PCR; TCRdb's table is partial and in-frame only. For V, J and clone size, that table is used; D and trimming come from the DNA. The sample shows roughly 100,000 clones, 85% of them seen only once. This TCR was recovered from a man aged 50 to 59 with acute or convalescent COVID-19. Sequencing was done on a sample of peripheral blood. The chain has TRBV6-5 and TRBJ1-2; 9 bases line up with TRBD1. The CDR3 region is CASSLDRGRGYTF. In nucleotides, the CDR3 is TGTGCCAGCAGTCTGGACAGGGGCCGAGGCTACACCTTC.